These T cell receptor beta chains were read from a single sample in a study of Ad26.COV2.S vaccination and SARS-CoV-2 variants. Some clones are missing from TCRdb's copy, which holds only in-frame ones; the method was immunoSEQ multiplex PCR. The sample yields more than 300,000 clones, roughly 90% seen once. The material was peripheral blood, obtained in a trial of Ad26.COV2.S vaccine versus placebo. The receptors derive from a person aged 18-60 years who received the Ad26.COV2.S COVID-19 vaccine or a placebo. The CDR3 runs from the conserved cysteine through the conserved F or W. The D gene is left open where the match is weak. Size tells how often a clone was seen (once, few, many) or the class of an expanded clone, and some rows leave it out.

CASSSPGQTNYGYTF | TGTGCCAGCAGCTCCCCGGGACAAACCAACTATGGCTACACCTTC | 15 | TRBV11-2 | NA | TRBJ1-2 | NA
CSVGDSPGNTIYF | TGCAGCGTTGGGGACAGCCCTGGAAACACCATATATTTT | 13 | TRBV29-1 | TRBD1 | TRBJ1-3 | NA
CASSFSGVLAKNIQYF | TGTGCCAGCAGCTTTAGCGGAGTCCTAGCCAAAAACATTCAGTACTTC | 16 | TRBV7-2 | NA | TRBJ2-4 | NA
CASSQAQGQGKYEAFF | TGCGCCAGCAGCCAAGCCCAGGGACAGGGGAAATATGAAGCTTTCTTT | 16 | TRBV4-1 | TRBD1 | TRBJ1-1 | once
CASSQGTGRNQPQHF | TGTGCCAGCAGCCAAGGAACGGGACGCAATCAGCCCCAGCATTTT | 15 | TRBV21-1 | NA | TRBJ1-5 | few
CASSPWDRDSSGANVLTF | TGTGCCAGCAGCCCTTGGGACAGGGATAGCTCTGGGGCCAACGTCCTGACTTTC | 18 | TRBV9 | TRBD1 | TRBJ2-6 | NA
CSVGGGFTEAFF | TGCAGCGTTGGAGGGGGCTTCACTGAAGCTTTCTTT | 12 | TRBV29-1 | TRBD1 | TRBJ1-1 | NA
CASSFGTGDTGELFF | TGTGCCAGTAGTTTCGGGACAGGGGACACCGGGGAGCTGTTTTTT | 15 | TRBV19 | TRBD1 | TRBJ2-2 | NA
CASSPHGQGNTEAFF | TGTGCCAGCAGCCCCCACGGACAGGGTAACACTGAAGCTTTCTTT | 15 | TRBV28 | TRBD1 | TRBJ1-1 | NA
CASSLPTGGFTEAFF | TGTGCCAGCAGCTTACCGACAGGGGGTTTCACTGAAGCTTTCTTT | 15 | TRBV13 | TRBD1 | TRBJ1-1 | NA
CASSLWSTSNSPLHF | TGTGCCAGCAGCTTGTGGTCCACTTCTAATTCACCCCTCCACTTT | 15 | TRBV5-4 | NA | TRBJ1-6 | NA
CASSLVTSGSYEQYF | TGTGCCAGCAGCTTAGTTACTAGCGGGAGCTACGAGCAGTACTTC | 15 | TRBV7-9 | TRBD2 | TRBJ2-7 | NA
CASKDGYNEQFF | TGTGCCAGCAAAGACGGATACAATGAGCAGTTCTTC | 12 | TRBV6-5 | NA | TRBJ2-1 | NA
CASSLPGGSNEKLFF | TGTGCCAGCAGTTTACCTGGGGGCTCTAATGAAAAACTGTTTTTT | 15 | TRBV28 | NA | TRBJ1-4 | NA
CASSRTVSSGANVLTF | TGTGCCAGCTCACGTACAGTCAGCTCTGGGGCCAACGTCCTGACTTTC | 16 | TRBV18 | NA | TRBJ2-6 | NA
CATPEDRDTQPQHF | TGTGCCACCCCCGAAGACAGGGATACTCAGCCCCAGCATTTT | 14 | TRBV21-1 | NA | TRBJ1-5 | many
CATSRDRAGGPLTQYF | TGTGCCACCAGCAGAGATAGAGCGGGGGGGCCACTTACGCAGTATTTT | 16 | TRBV15 | TRBD2 | TRBJ2-3 | NA
CASSLTGNYGYTF | TGTGCCAGCAGTCTTACAGGGAACTATGGCTACACCTTC | 13 | TRBV12-3/TRBV12-4 | NA | TRBJ1-2 | NA
CASSPWEGVPNEQFF | TGTGCCAGCAGTCCCTGGGAGGGAGTGCCGAATGAGCAGTTCTTC | 15 | TRBV27 | TRBD2 | TRBJ2-1 | NA
CASSEGRTPYEQYF | TGTGCCAGCAGTGAGGGCAGGACTCCCTACGAGCAGTACTTC | 14 | TRBV2 | NA | TRBJ2-7 | NA
CASSLLIQGDTQYF | TGTGCCAGCAGCTTATTAATCCAGGGGGATACGCAGTATTTT | 14 | TRBV5-6 | NA | TRBJ2-3 | NA
CASSIQGAFSTEAFF | TGTGCCAGTAGTATACAGGGGGCTTTCAGCACTGAAGCTTTCTTT | 15 | TRBV19 | TRBD1 | TRBJ1-1 | NA